These 27 T cell receptor beta chains share one sample of origin, sequenced in a study of cytomegalovirus exposure and HLA in healthy donors. The PCR contained 60 Vbeta and 13 Jbeta primers. Libraries were prepared by immunoSEQ multiplex PCR; TCRdb keeps only in-frame clonotypes and omits some of them. The sample records around 170,000 clones, around 85% being singletons. Sample: PBMCs. The receptors derive from a man in his fifties in good health and CMV-seronegative.

V and J are TRBV9 and TRBJ2-1, with D tentatively TRBD1 (6 bases). This CDR3 comprises 12 residues. The V end was cut by 5 bases, the J end by 8 bases, with 11 bases between. CDR1 SGDLS and CDR2 YYNGEE come from the germline V gene. The CDR3 sequence: CASSDRRDEQFF. The CDR3, as DNA: TGTGCCAGCAGTGACAGGCGGGATGAGCAGTTCTTC.

The CDR3 DNA follows: TGTGCCATCAGTGGCTCGCCCGGTGGAAACACCATATATTTT. It specifies CAISGSPGGNTIYF. The V and J genes are TRBV10-3 and TRBJ1-3; no definite D call. With 4 bases removed from V and 3 bases from J, the gap between germline ends came to 10 bases. The CDR3 is 14 amino acids. Germline CDR1 reads ENHRY; CDR2 reads SYGVKD.

This clone was seen more than once but under ten times. The chain joins TRBV29-1 to TRBJ1-2; a possible D gene is TRBD1 (5 bases). Germline V gives CDR1 SQVTM, CDR2 ANQGSEA. The CDR3 covers 12 residues. V gave up 4 bases and J gave up 4 bases, with 10 bases separating them. In DNA form, the CDR3 reads TGCAGCGTTGTGGGGCAGAGCTATGGCTACACCTTC. Its translation: CSVVGQSYGYTF.

J is TRBJ2-1 and V is TRBV11-2; D call uncertain. CDR3 length: 14 amino acids. Germline V gene sequence: CDR1 SGHAT, CDR2 FQNNGV. Trimming pared 3 bases from V and 0 bases from J, leaving 6 bases between. The CDR3 sequence is CASSLSDSYNEQFF. CDR3 DNA sequence: TGTGCCAGCAGCTTGAGCGACTCCTACAATGAGCAGTTCTTC. Using reference TRBV11-2 and TRBJ2-1 for the parts outside the CDR3, the full variable domain is EAGVAQSPRYKIIEKRQSVAFWCNPISGHATLYWYQQILGQGPKLLIQFQNNGVVDDSQLPKDRFSAERLKGVDSTLKIQPAKLEDSAVYLCASSLSDSYNEQFFGPGTRLTVL.

For this clone: Different DNA sequences within this sample yield the same CDR3. V and J are TRBV6-5 and TRBJ1-2; 7 bases are shared with TRBD1. V shed 9 bases, J shed 8 bases, and the junction held 12 bases outside the gene matches. The CDR3 runs 13 residues. The germline V gene has CDR1 MNHEY and CDR2 SVGAGI. CDR3 coding DNA: TGTGCCAGTAGCACCGGGACAGTACAAGGCTACACCTTC. This encodes CASSTGTVQGYTF.

This clone was detected only once. The chain links TRBV7-9 to TRBJ1-3, with TRBD1 matching 7 bases. This CDR3 spans 15 amino acids. Germline CDR1 is SEHNR and CDR2 is FQNEAQ (reference sequence). Trimming at V came to 5 bases and at J to 0 bases, leaving 4 bases not matched to a gene. CDR3 amino acids: CASSATGNSGNTIYF. DNA of the CDR3: TGTGCCAGCAGCGCGACAGGGAACTCTGGAAACACCATATATTTT.

The chain carries TRBV19 and TRBJ2-2; 9 bases are a match to TRBD2. J was trimmed by 1 base and V by 7 bases; bases with no gene match: 7. CDR3 length equals 16 residues. Germline CDR1 LNHDA, CDR2 SQIVND (reference sequence). The CDR3 sequence is CASMRGGAGNTGELFF. The CDR3 nucleotides read TGTGCCAGTATGCGGGGGGGGGCCGGGAACACCGGGGAGCTGTTTTTT.

The chain carries TRBV27 and TRBJ2-2, with TRBD1 identical over 10 bases. The CDR3 has 14 amino acids. V shed 7 bases and J 7 bases; nucleotides not matched to a gene: 6. Germline loops: CDR1 MNHEY, CDR2 SMNVEV (reference sequence). The CDR3 protein is CASTKTGGGGELFF. The CDR3 DNA is TGTGCCAGCACCAAGACAGGGGGCGGCGGGGAGCTGTTTTTT.

The J gene is TRBJ1-2, the V gene TRBV6-5, with 8 bases identical to TRBD1. CDR3 length equals 15 residues. The ends lost 0 bases at V and 2 bases at J; junction bases unmatched: 2. Germline CDR1 is MNHEY and CDR2 is SVGAGI. CDR3 sequence reads: CASSYSHRGNYGYTF. The CDR3 coding sequence is TGTGCCAGCAGTTACTCCCACAGGGGGAACTATGGCTACACCTTC.

The rearrangement uses TRBV5-5 and TRBJ2-7; 9 bases align to TRBD1. V lost 3 bases, J lost 2 bases, and 9 bases stayed unmatched. Germline loops: CDR1 SGHKS, CDR2 YYEKEE (reference sequence). The CDR3 runs to 16 residues. CDR3 sequence reads: CASSSTGTGNPYEQYF. The CDR3 DNA is TGTGCCAGCAGCTCTACCGGGACAGGGAACCCCTACGAGCAGTACTTC.

The chain recombines TRBV6-5 with TRBJ2-3; 7 nucleotides match TRBD1. Germline loops: CDR1 MNHEY, CDR2 SVGAGI. The CDR3 sequence is 14 residues long. Trimming removed 2 bases from V and 5 bases from J; junction bases left unmatched: 4. The CDR3 region has the DNA TGTGCCAGCAGTTACCGACAGGGTAAAGATACGCAGTATTTT. It encodes CASSYRQGKDTQYF.

A single count supports this clone. The chain couples TRBV11-2 to TRBJ2-7; D call uncertain. This CDR3 has 15 residues. Germline CDR1 reads SGHAT; CDR2 reads FQNNGV. Trimming took 0 bases from V and 2 from J, leaving 11 bases between them. CDR3 DNA: TGTGCCAGCAGCTTAGAACCTGGCCCCACCTACGAGCAGTACTTC. Translating gives CASSLEPGPTYEQYF.

CDR3 in amino acids: CASKGGDGDTGELFF. CDR3 coding DNA: TGTGCCAGCAAGGGCGGGGACGGGGACACCGGGGAGCTGTTTTTT. The V and J genes are TRBV2 and TRBJ2-2; TRBD2 is a possible D gene (6 bases). CDR3 length: 15 residues. V was trimmed by 7 bases and J by 3 bases, leaving 15 bases between them. The germline V gene encodes CDR1 SNHLY and CDR2 FYNNEI.

The gene calls are TRBV18 and TRBJ2-7; D possibly corresponds to TRBD1 (5 bases). The CDR3 extends over 14 amino acids. Germline V lookup: CDR1 KGHSH, CDR2 LQKENI. V was clipped by 3 bases and J by 5 bases, with 14 bases between them. CDR3 nucleotide sequence: TGTGCCAGCTCACCTCAGGGAAAAAACAACGAGCAGTACTTC. Amino acids: CASSPQGKNNEQYF. Together with reference TRBV18 and TRBJ2-7, the CDR3 gives the full variable domain: NAGVMQNPRHLVRRRGQEARLRCSPMKGHSHVYWYRQLPEEGLKFMVYLQKENIIDESGMPKERFSAEFPKEGPSILRIQQVVRGDSAAYFCASSPQGKNNEQYFGPGTRLTVT.

The genes are TRBV6-6 and TRBJ1-3, with 10 bases fitting TRBD1. The V and J ends lost 6 bases and 4 bases, in that order; junction bases with no gene match: 6. The CDR3 consists of 15 residues. Germline-derived CDR1 and CDR2 are MNHNY and SVGAGI (reference sequence). The CDR3 region has the DNA TGTGCCAGCAGGACGGACAGGGGGAAGGGAAACACCATATATTTT. This codes for CASRTDRGKGNTIYF.

V gene TRBV12-1 combines with J gene TRBJ1-4. TRBV12-1 is reported as a pseudogene. The CDR3 contains 16 residues. CDR3 DNA: TGTGCCAGCAGCTGGCCCCTCGGGGCGGGGGGTGAAAAACTGTTTTTT. Amino acids: CASSWPLGAGGEKLFF.

This clone has just a few counts. The rearrangement links TRBV5-1 to TRBJ1-3, with a tentative D call TRBD1 (5 bases). The CDR3 totals 16 residues. Germline-derived CDR1 and CDR2 are SGHRS and YFSETQ. With 3 bases removed from V and 0 bases from J, the gap between germline ends came to 13 bases. In DNA form, the CDR3 reads TGCGCCAGCAGCTCAGGGACTTCTAACTCTGGAAACACCATATATTTT. It codes for CASSSGTSNSGNTIYF.

The chain is built from TRBV6-5 and TRBJ2-1, with TRBD2 matching over 10 bases. This CDR3 region has 15 residues. CDR1 and CDR2 from the germline V gene are MNHEY and SVGAGI. The trim removed 7 bases at V and 7 bases at J, leaving 10 bases unmatched. Written as DNA, the CDR3 is TGTGCCAGCAACGAAGCGGGGGGGTCGGGTAATGAGCAGTTCTTC. Translation gives CASNEAGGSGNEQFF.

The rearrangement uses TRBV30 and TRBJ1-1; maybe TRBD1 (6 bases). CDR1 is GTSNPN, CDR2 SVGIG, per germline (reference sequence). Trimming removed 0 bases from V and 11 bases from J, with 19 bases in between. The CDR3 consists of 14 residues. In DNA, the CDR3 is TGTGCCTGGAGTGTACTTGTACTTCAGGGGTGGGCTTTCTTT. The encoded protein is CAWSVLVLQGWAFF.

This clone was seen once. V and J are TRBV18 and TRBJ1-4; 9 bases match TRBD1. This CDR3 region has 15 residues. Looked up from germline, CDR1 is KGHSH and CDR2 is LQKENI. With 4 bases clipped from V and 3 bases from J, the junction kept 3 bases outside the gene matches. The CDR3 bases are TGTGCCAGCTCACTGCACAGGGGGCCTAATGAAAAACTGTTTTTT. It specifies CASSLHRGPNEKLFF.

In regard to this clone: Sequence at one end of the junction differs from germline and may be a read error. The rearrangement uses TRBV7-9 and TRBJ2-1, with D possibly TRBD2 on 7 matching bases. The germline gives CDR1 SEHNR, CDR2 FQNEAQ (reference sequence). CDR3 length: 15 amino acids. CDR3 nucleotide sequence: TGTTCCAGCACCGTTTGGGGGGGCGGGGTGGATGAGCAGTTCTTC. It specifies CSSTVWGGGVDEQFF.

J is TRBJ2-3 and V is TRBV18; a weak D match, TRBD1 (5 bases). Trimming removed 4 bases at V and 0 bases at J, with 14 bases between. Germline-derived CDR1 and CDR2 are KGHSH and LQKENI. CDR3 size: 16 residues. CDR3 in amino acids: CASSLLQGTSTDTQYF. The CDR3 nucleotides read TGTGCCAGCTCACTACTTCAGGGAACTAGCACAGATACGCAGTATTTT. Variable domain in full (rest from reference TRBV18 and TRBJ2-3): NAGVMQNPRHLVRRRGQEARLRCSPMKGHSHVYWYRQLPEEGLKFMVYLQKENIIDESGMPKERFSAEFPKEGPSILRIQQVVRGDSAAYFCASSLLQGTSTDTQYFGPGTRLTVL.

The gene calls are TRBV2 and TRBJ1-2; a weak D match, TRBD1 (6 bases). The CDR3 consists of 12 residues. Trimming cost V 3 bases and J 7 bases, with 9 bases left between them. CDR1 and CDR2 from the germline V gene are SNHLY and FYNNEI. As DNA, the CDR3 is TGTGCCAGCAGTGATCCAGGGGTTGGCTACACCTTC. Protein: CASSDPGVGYTF.

This clone appeared a few times. A junction boundary mismatches the germline segment, possibly from a read error. The rearrangement links TRBV7-9 to TRBJ2-5; D remains ambiguous. CDR1 is SEHNR, CDR2 FQNEAQ, per germline (reference sequence). The CDR3 is 12 amino acids. CDR3 in amino acids: CSSSPGGKTQYF. The CDR3 nucleotides read TGTTCCAGCAGCCCCGGCGGAAAGACCCAGTACTTC.

In its sample, this clone was seen once. This rearrangement joins TRBV6-6 to TRBJ1-1; D is perhaps TRBD1 (5 bases). Trimming shortened V by 5 bases and J by 11 bases, and 18 bases separated the two germline ends. The CDR3 consists of 13 residues. Germline CDR1 and CDR2: MNHNY and SVGAGI (reference sequence). CDR3 residues: CASSRAGDSRAFF. CDR3 nucleotide sequence: TGTGCCAGCAGTCGAGCCGGGGACTCCCGGGCTTTCTTT.

The rearrangement links TRBV28 to TRBJ2-7, with D possibly TRBD1 on 6 matching bases. The CDR3 covers 13 residues. Trimming stripped 4 bases from V and 2 bases from J, with 9 bases between. The germline CDR1 and CDR2 sequences are MDHEN and SYDVKM. The CDR3 is CASSSGAPYEQYF. CDR3 bases: TGTGCCAGCAGTTCAGGGGCCCCCTACGAGCAGTACTTC.

In its sample, this clone was seen a few times. J is TRBJ2-7 and V is TRBV5-6, with D maybe TRBD1 (5 bases). Per germline, CDR1 SGHDT and CDR2 YYEEEE. Trimming removed 1 base from V and 6 bases from J, with 5 bases in between. This CDR3 has 11 amino acids. The CDR3 sequence is CASSLRGEQYF. The CDR3 nucleotides read TGTGCCAGCAGCTTGAGGGGCGAGCAGTACTTC.